This TCR beta chain was captured by sequencing in a study of Graves' ophthalmopathy and Graves' hyperthyroidism. Findings and limits, study-wide: Most expanded clonotypes in thyroid above 0.001 frequency also showed up in blood.

Many counts were recorded for this clonotype. What it binds is not known. Diagnosis relied on clinical symptoms, serum thyroxine, TRAb, thyroid ultrasound and orbital computed tomography. Out of more than 8.5 ml of fresh peripheral blood, PBMCs were obtained. From RNA, the CDR3 regions of TCR beta chains were amplified and sequenced. HTBI primers primed a first-round RT-PCR, and a second-round multiplex PCR followed. TCRdb re-called the multiplex PCR reads through MiXCR, storing one row per CDR3 protein. The sample has just over 600,000 distinct CDR3 sequences, 20% to 25% seen once. The TCR comes from a woman between 18 and 29 years old with stable Graves' hyperthyroidism. Some clones in this sample may be carry-over from other donors' samples. The sequenced sample was peripheral blood.

CDR3 sequence reads: CSVETGARSGEQYF. The CDR3 DNA reads TGCAGCGTCGAAACGGGGGCCAGGTCTGGGGAGCAGTACTTC. This chain uses TRBV29-1 with TRBJ2-7; D is perhaps TRBD1 or TRBD2 (6 bases each). Trimming cost V 6 bases and J 7 bases, with 22 bases left between them. Germline V gene data show CDR1 as SQVTM and CDR2 as ANQGSEA. This CDR3 comprises 14 residues.